The sequence of this TCR beta chain was determined in a study of glioma-infiltrating T cells after dendritic cell vaccination. This clone was found once. As for time point: after dendritic cell vaccination, including at tumor progression/relapse. Generated by immunoSEQ multiplex PCR, the TCRdb table keeps only in-frame clones and is missing some. The table includes about 90,000 clones, roughly 80% detected once. The starting material was blood, obtained after dendritic cell vaccination. This clonotype was sampled from a human donor with glioblastoma.

The CDR3 sequence: CASSPPQGGLGSQPQHF. CDR3 nucleotides: TGTGCCAGCTCACCACCTCAGGGTGGTCTGGGTTCTCAGCCCCAGCATTTT. V is TRBV18 and J is TRBJ1-5; tentatively, D is TRBD1 (5 bases). CDR1 KGHSH and CDR2 LQKENI come from the germline V gene. Trimming pared 0 bases from V and 6 bases from J, leaving 18 bases between. This CDR3 is 17 amino acids long.